The 15 T cell receptor beta chains in this list originate from one sample, sequenced in a study of shared clonotypes between healthy human individuals. Produced via immunoSEQ multiplex PCR; TCRdb's table is partial and in-frame only. The sample contains about 1.1 million clones, approximately 78% of which appear only once. Sequencing was performed on memory CD4+ T cells from PBMCs. Subset reported: CD45RA-negative fraction. These receptors all stem from a man aged 18 to 30 in good health. Some clones in this sample may be carry-over from other donors' samples.

The chain links TRBV30 to TRBJ2-3, with TRBD1 matching 9 bases. The V gene end was trimmed by 4 bases and the J gene end by 5 bases; junction bases not matched to a gene: 7. Germline CDR1 is GTSNPN and CDR2 is SVGIG (reference sequence). The CDR3 has 14 residues. CDR3 region: CAWNRGQGRDTQYF. The CDR3, as DNA: TGTGCCTGGAATCGAGGACAGGGGAGAGATACGCAGTATTTT.

This clone was counted between two and nine times. A read error may explain this, as a much larger clone is one base away. The V and J genes are TRBV29-1 and TRBJ2-3; D gene uncertain. The CDR3 is 12 amino acids. Germline V gene sequence: CDR1 SQVTM, CDR2 ANQGSEA. V was shortened by 5 bases and J by 5 bases, with 11 bases between the two germline ends. The CDR3 bases are TGCAGCGTTTCCTTCGCCGGAGATACGCAGTATTTT. Protein product: CSVSFAGDTQYF.

The V call is TRBV28, the J call TRBJ1-5; maybe TRBD1 (5 bases). The V gene lost 2 bases and the J gene lost 6 bases, with 11 bases spanning the gap. Germline assignment: CDR1 MDHEN and CDR2 SYDVKM. The CDR3 loop spans 14 amino acids. The CDR3 DNA sequence: TGTGCCAGCAGTTTAAAGCAGGGAGGTCAGCCCCAGCATTTT. It encodes CASSLKQGGQPQHF.

This clone was observed a few times. The chain recombines TRBV27 with TRBJ1-2; 9 nucleotides match TRBD1. The J segment lost 8 bases and the V segment lost 11 bases, leaving 18 bases of the junction unmatched. CDR1 is MNHEY, CDR2 SMNVEV, per germline (reference sequence). The CDR3 covers 15 residues. The CDR3 spells CAPSTGGEIREGYTF. In DNA form, the CDR3 reads TGTGCCCCATCCACAGGGGGCGAGATCCGTGAGGGCTACACCTTC.

About this clone: Since a much larger clone is just one base distant, this may be a read error. The V and J genes are TRBV4-2 and TRBJ2-7; D call uncertain. Per germline, CDR1 LGHNA and CDR2 YNFKEQ. This CDR3 has 11 amino acids. With 3 bases removed from V and 0 bases from J, the gap between germline ends came to 0 bases. In DNA, the CDR3 is TGTGCCAGCAGCCACTCCTACGAGCAGTACTTC. It translates to CASSHSYEQYF.

The chain uses TRBV6-6 and TRBJ2-3, with 7 bases identical to TRBD2. The V gene end was trimmed by 4 bases and the J gene end by 7 bases; junction bases not matched to a gene: 11. Germline V gene lookup returns CDR1 MNHNY and CDR2 SVGAGI (reference sequence). The CDR3 covers 15 residues. The CDR3 is CASSSLAVRGNTQYF. The CDR3 bases are TGTGCCAGCAGTTCGCTAGCGGTTCGGGGAAATACGCAGTATTTT.

The chain combines TRBV18 with TRBJ2-1; perhaps TRBD2 as D (6 bases). The CDR3 contains 12 residues. Germline assignment: CDR1 KGHSH and CDR2 LQKENI. The CDR3 sequence: CAGRDSYNEQFF. The CDR3 DNA is TGTGCAGGGCGGGACTCCTACAATGAGCAGTTCTTC.

The rearrangement joins TRBV30 to TRBJ2-1; D is perhaps TRBD1 (5 bases). There are 13 residues in the CDR3. V was clipped by 6 bases and J by 4 bases, with 13 bases between them. Germline CDR1 reads GTSNPN; CDR2 reads SVGIG (reference sequence). CDR3 nucleotide sequence: TGTGCCTGTGCAGGGCGGCCTTACAATGAGCAGTTCTTC. It encodes CACAGRPYNEQFF.

This sequence joins TRBV30 and TRBJ2-5; D is perhaps TRBD2 (6 bases). The germline V gene encodes CDR1 GTSNPN and CDR2 SVGIG (reference sequence). Trimming pared 8 bases from V and 9 bases from J, leaving 25 bases between. The CDR3 has 14 amino acids. CDR3 sequence (DNA): TGTGCCGGGAACCGGGGACTCCCCCTGTCGGCCCAGTACTTC. It codes for CAGNRGLPLSAQYF.

The chain is built from TRBV7-2 and TRBJ2-5; TRBD2 matches 10 bases. Trimming removed 3 bases from V and 2 bases from J; junction bases left unmatched: 3. The CDR3 has 15 amino acids. Germline CDR1 and CDR2: SGHTA and FQGNSA. This CDR3 is CASSFSSGRQETQYF. The CDR3 nucleotides read TGTGCCAGCAGCTTCTCTAGCGGGAGACAAGAGACCCAGTACTTC.

This clone was counted a single time. V gene TRBV6-1 combines with J gene TRBJ2-4; TRBD1 matches at 7 bases. V lost 3 bases to trimming and J lost 1 base; unmatched junction nucleotides: 3. This CDR3 contains 15 residues. CDR1 and CDR2 from the germline V gene are MNHNS and SASEGT. The CDR3 spells CASSDGTAAKNIQYF. In DNA, the CDR3 is TGTGCCAGCAGTGACGGGACAGCGGCCAAAAACATTCAGTACTTC.

This sequence joins TRBV5-1 and TRBJ2-5, with D possibly being TRBD1 (6 bases). Germline CDR1 SGHRS, CDR2 YFSETQ. Trimming took 4 bases from V and 1 from J, leaving 17 bases between them. CDR3 size: 16 residues. CDR3 coding DNA: TGCGCCAGCAGCCCGGTTTCAGGGGCCCCCCAAGAGACCCAGTACTTC. This gives the protein CASSPVSGAPQETQYF. Using reference TRBV5-1 and TRBJ2-5 for the parts outside the CDR3, the full variable domain is KAGVTQTPRYLIKTRGQQVTLSCSPISGHRSVSWYQQTPGQGLQFLFEYFSETQRNKGNFPGRFSGRQFSNSRSEMNVSTLELGDSALYLCASSPVSGAPQETQYFGPGTRLLVL.

The chain is built from TRBV10-3 and TRBJ1-5; 9 bases are shared with TRBD1. The CDR3 is made up of 13 amino acids. After removal of 11 bases from V and 5 bases from J, the junction contained 7 bases not matched to a gene. The germline V gene encodes CDR1 ENHRY and CDR2 SYGVKD. DNA for the CDR3: TGTGCCGTTAACCGGGACAGGGATCAGCCCCAGCATTTT. Protein product: CAVNRDRDQPQHF.

This clone was seen a handful of times. A much larger clone lies one base from this, so it may be a read error. The chain uses TRBV7-2 and TRBJ1-5; D remains unclear. V shed 2 bases and J shed 3 bases, with 2 bases lying between them. The CDR3 loop spans 12 amino acids. Germline CDR1 SGHTA, CDR2 FQGNSA. The CDR3 coding sequence is TGTGCCAGCAGCTTACACAATCAGCCCCAGCATTTT. Translating it yields CASSLHNQPQHF.

About this clone: Other DNA sequences from this sample encode an identical CDR3 as well. The genes are TRBV28 and TRBJ1-4, with D unclear. Trimming took 6 bases from V and 5 from J, leaving 4 bases between them. CDR1 is MDHEN and CDR2 is SYDVKM in the germline V gene. The CDR3 spans 11 residues. CDR3: CASRRNEKLFF. In DNA form, the CDR3 reads TGTGCCAGCAGACGGAATGAAAAACTGTTTTTT.